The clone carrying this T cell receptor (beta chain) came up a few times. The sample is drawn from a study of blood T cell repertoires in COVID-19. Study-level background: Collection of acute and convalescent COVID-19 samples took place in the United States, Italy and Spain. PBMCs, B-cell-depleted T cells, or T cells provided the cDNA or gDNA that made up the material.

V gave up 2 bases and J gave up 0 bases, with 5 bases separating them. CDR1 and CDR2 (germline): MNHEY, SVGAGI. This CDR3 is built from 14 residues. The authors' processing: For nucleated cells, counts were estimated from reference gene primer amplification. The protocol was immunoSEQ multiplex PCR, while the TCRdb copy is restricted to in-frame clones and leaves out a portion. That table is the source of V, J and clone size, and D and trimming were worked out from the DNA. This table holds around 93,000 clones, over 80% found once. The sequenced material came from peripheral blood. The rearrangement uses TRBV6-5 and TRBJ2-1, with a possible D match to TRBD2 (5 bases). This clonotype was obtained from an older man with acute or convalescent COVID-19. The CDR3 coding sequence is TGTGCCAGCAGTTACCGGGACTCCTACAATGAGCAGTTCTTC. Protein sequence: CASSYRDSYNEQFF.